This entry lists 7 T cell receptor beta chains sequenced from one sample in a study of T cell responses to AZD1222 COVID-19 vaccine. Generated by immunoSEQ multiplex PCR, the TCRdb table keeps only in-frame clones and is missing some. The sample lists around 66,000 clones; around 89% were seen once. Sequenced here: peripheral blood, sampled 28 days after the second dose of the MenACWY control vaccine. These receptors were taken from an adult who received the MenACWY meningococcal vaccine as a control.

The V and J genes are TRBV7-8 and TRBJ1-5, with D possibly TRBD1 on 5 matching bases. V was clipped by 5 bases and J by 9 bases, with 14 bases between them. The CDR3 is 13 residues long. The germline V gene encodes CDR1 SGHVS and CDR2 FQNEAQ. CDR3 sequence (DNA): TGTGCCAGCAGCCCCGACCGACAGCGGCCCCAGCATTTT. Protein sequence: CASSPDRQRPQHF.

This sequence joins TRBV19 and TRBJ2-7, with D perhaps assigned TRBD1 or TRBD2 (5 bases each). Germline loops: CDR1 LNHDA, CDR2 SQIVND (reference sequence). This CDR3 is built from 15 residues. V was clipped by 6 bases and J by 0 bases, with 15 bases between them. The CDR3 sequence: CASRDPGRSSYEQYF. The CDR3 nucleotides read TGTGCCAGTAGGGACCCGGGACGGAGCTCCTACGAGCAGTACTTC. The full variable domain, rest sourced from reference TRBV19 and TRBJ2-7, is DGGITQSPKYLFRKEGQNVTLSCEQNLNHDAMYWYRQDPGQGLRLIYYSQIVNDFQKGDIAEGYSVSREKKESFPLTVTSAQKNPTAFYLCASRDPGRSSYEQYFGPGTRLTVT.

The chain combines TRBV19 with TRBJ2-3; TRBD1 matches 9 bases. Germline CDR1 is LNHDA and CDR2 is SQIVND (reference sequence). V gave up 5 bases and J gave up 5 bases; unmatched junction bases: 11. The CDR3 consists of 16 residues. DNA for the CDR3: TGTGCCAGTAGTGCTATCCGGGACAGGGTAGGAGATACGCAGTATTTT. It specifies CASSAIRDRVGDTQYF.

J is TRBJ1-4 and V is TRBV28; D possibly corresponds to TRBD1 (5 bases). The germline CDR1 and CDR2 sequences are MDHEN and SYDVKM. Deletions cut 6 bases from V and 8 bases from J, with 22 bases between. The CDR3 spans 16 residues. CDR3 amino acids: CASSQPSTGGPEKLFF. The CDR3 nucleotides are TGTGCCAGCAGCCAGCCATCCACAGGAGGGCCGGAAAAACTGTTTTTT.

The genes are TRBV7-9 and TRBJ1-4, with 7 bases identical to TRBD1. CDR1 and CDR2 (germline): SEHNR, FQNEAQ (reference sequence). Trimming removed 1 base from V and 2 bases from J; junction bases left unmatched: 7. The CDR3 totals 17 residues. The DNA of the CDR3 is TGTGCCAGCAGCTTAGGGACAGGCAGAGGGACTAATGAAAAACTGTTTTTT. It encodes CASSLGTGRGTNEKLFF.

This chain connects TRBV6-5 to TRBJ1-5; D might be TRBD1 (5 bases). CDR1 MNHEY and CDR2 SVGAGI come from the germline V gene. V was cut by 11 bases and J by 1 base, with 12 bases left in between. The CDR3 spans 13 residues. CDR3 bases: TGTGCCGCGCGGCGGGACAGCAATCAGCCCCAGCATTTT. Translation: CAARRDSNQPQHF.

The gene calls are TRBV11-2 and TRBJ1-1, with no clear D. Germline CDR1 and CDR2: SGHAT and FQNNGV. V dropped 1 base and J dropped 6 bases, with 9 bases sitting between them. The CDR3 is made up of 13 amino acids. CDR3 in amino acids: CASSLVAGPEAFF. In DNA, the CDR3 is TGTGCCAGCAGCTTAGTAGCGGGCCCTGAAGCTTTCTTT.